This entry features one T cell receptor beta chain sequence. The antigen it binds to is not known. The sample holds no much larger clone one base away, and base qualities are not on file. For sequencing of the TCRbeta CDR3 region, genomic DNA was extracted from the sorted cells. The immunoSEQ Assay was used to sequence the TCRbeta CDR3 regions. In its TCRdb copy, this immuneACCESS table keeps in-frame sequences only and misses some clones. Where compared with another copy, unresolved V genes explain less than half of these, and the others have no known cause. This sample gives some 25,000 clones in total; around 80% of them show up just once. The biggest ten clones account for 13% to 15% of the sample. This record comes from a study of OX40 agonist ivuxolimab in advanced cancers. About the full investigation: Ivuxolimab was a fully human IgG2 agonistic monoclonal antibody targeting the costimulatory receptor OX40 (CD134). Intravenous ivuxolimab was administered to patients every 2 weeks at six dose levels: 0.01, 0.1, 0.3, 1.5, 3 and 10 mg/kg. Among the approximately 54 dose-escalation patients, around 20 had hepatocellular carcinoma, 15 melanoma, 9 renal cell carcinoma and 9 head and neck cancer. In the dose-escalation cohort, 75% to 90% of patients were male, and the mean age was 60 years with a range of about 23 to 79. Prior anti-PD-1, anti-PD-L1 or anti-CTLA-4 therapy was permitted, and 30% to 45% of dose-escalation patients had received checkpoint inhibitors. Partial responses occurred in three dose-escalation patients, of whom one had hepatocellular carcinoma and two had cutaneous melanoma. Peripheral TCRbeta sequencing was intended to test whether TCR sequence diversity was altered and clonal T-cell expansion was caused by ivuxolimab. The monotherapy dose-escalation portion (N of about 52 patients) of the phase I ivuxolimab trial is reported in the paper. What the authors observed across the whole study: In partial responders in the 0.1-3.0 mg/kg groups, normalized peripheral clonal expansion was found to be among the lowest, especially among CD8+ T cells. After ivuxolimab, expanded clones were on average more numerous among CD8+ T cells than among CD4+ T cells. Clonal expansion of both CD4+ and CD8+ blood T cells was observed from baseline to week 6 at doses 0.1 to 3.0 mg/kg. The antigen specificity of the clonally expanded peripheral T cells was not determined. Low levels of normalized T-cell clonal expansion were also seen in some patients who did not respond.

The trial excluded patients who had a history of autoimmune disease or were on systemic immunosuppression. In every dose cohort, peripheral blood was drawn for TCR sequencing at baseline, cycle 4 day 1, and cycle 7 day 1. Samples came from an open-label, multicenter, first-in-human phase I dose-escalation trial of ivuxolimab. The trial enrolled adults with locally advanced or metastatic head and neck squamous cell, hepatocellular, melanoma or renal cell carcinoma. Before TCR sequencing, CD4+ and CD8+ T cells were separately sorted from peripheral blood. The CDR3 goes from the cysteine to the phenylalanine over 15 residues. The only DNA kept is the CDR3, 45 bases in frame from the first base. Clipping removes 3 bases from V and 6 bases from J, with 6 as the unmatched junction base count. From the germline V gene, CDR1 is SGDLS and CDR2 is YYNGEE.

The sequence was obtained from an adult with an advanced solid tumor such as melanoma, head and neck, liver or kidney cancer. This specimen was CD4+ or CD8+ T cells sorted from blood, taken in a trial of the OX40 agonist ivuxolimab. The chain uses TRBV9 and TRBJ2-3, with 11 junctional bases fitting TRBD1. Read as DNA, the sequence is TGTGCCAGCAGCGGCCGGGACAGGGGGTTGGATACGCAGTATTTT. It encodes CASSGRDRGLDTQYF. Outside the CDR3, residues come from the reference TRBV9 and TRBJ2-3 proteins, so the full variable domain is: DSGVTQTPKHLITATGQRVTLRCSPRSGDLSVYWYQQSLDQGLQFLIQYYNGEERAKGNILERFSAQQFPDLHSELNLSSLELGDSALYFCASSGRDRGLDTQYFGPGTRLTVL.